This TCR beta chain was identified in a study of blood T cell repertoires in COVID-19. The repertoire was sequenced with immunoSEQ multiplex PCR; TCRdb's copy has only in-frame clones and lacks some. The sample records approximately 140,000 clones, roughly four fifths being singletons. The clonotype was recovered from a human donor with acute or convalescent COVID-19. The donor label of this sample is uncertain. The sequencing input was peripheral blood.

This CDR3 is CASTLNRGNTEAFF. The DNA of the CDR3 is TGTGCCAGCACCCTTAACAGGGGGAACACTGAAGCTTTCTTT. This chain uses TRBV28 with TRBJ1-1; 7 bases are shared with TRBD1. The CDR3 contains 14 residues. Looked up from germline, CDR1 is MDHEN and CDR2 is SYDVKM. The ends lost 7 bases at V and 1 base at J; junction bases unmatched: 6.